This T cell receptor beta chain was recorded in a study of control samples from healthy donors and cancer patients. Germline assignment: CDR1 SGDLS and CDR2 YYNGEE. This CDR3 has 15 amino acids. V dropped 3 bases and J dropped 5; count of bases not matched to a gene: 7. TCRdb's copy holds only in-frame clones and misses some; the assay was immunoSEQ multiplex PCR. The data show 150,000 to 200,000 clones, 90% seen once. The material sequenced was blood. This chain links TRBV9 with TRBJ2-2, with 7 bases identical to TRBD1. The receptor was derived from a woman aged 45-65 years in good health. This CDR3 reads CASSARGSGTGELFF. The CDR3 DNA reads as TGTGCCAGCAGCGCCAGGGGGTCCGGAACCGGGGAGCTGTTTTTT.